The rows below give T cell receptor beta chains drawn from one sample of a study of CD8 T cells in Susac syndrome. From the immunoSEQ multiplex PCR reads, TCRdb called clonotypes with MiXCR, one entry per CDR3 protein. The data hold around 270,000 distinct CDR3 sequences, with approximately 85% observed a single time. The sequencing sample was made of CD8+ T cells from PBMCs. The receptors were gathered from a human donor with multiple sclerosis. The CDR3 runs from the conserved cysteine through the conserved F or W. D genes are given only for firm matches. The size of a clone is reported for some rows only, either as once, few or many, or as a class for expanded clones.

clone_size d_call j_call v_call cdr3_aa cdr3_nt
- - TRBJ1-2 TRBV19 CASSPRMGYTF TGTGCCAGTAGCCCTCGCATGGGCTACACCTTC
- - TRBJ2-7 TRBV12-3/TRBV12-4 CASSSHAGRLFNVIEQYF TGTGCCAGCAGTTCTCACGCGGGCCGCCTCTTTAATGTAATCGAGCAGTACTTC
- - TRBJ1-1 TRBV6-5 CASSKGEGTEAFF TGTGCCAGCAGTAAGGGGGAGGGCACTGAAGCTTTCTTT
- - TRBJ2-6 TRBV29-1 CSVGQATGSGANVLTF TGCAGCGTTGGGCAAGCAACAGGCTCTGGGGCCAACGTCCTGACTTTC
- - TRBJ1-1 TRBV5-1 CASSLVIMSDEAFF TGCGCCAGCAGCTTGGTAATTATGTCGGATGAAGCTTTCTTT
- - TRBJ1-1 TRBV4-1 CASSQGMGLVEAFF TGCGCCAGCAGCCAAGGAATGGGGCTGGTTGAAGCTTTCTTT
- - TRBJ2-3 TRBV7-8 CASSPNVIGKTDTQYF TGTGCCAGCAGCCCCAACGTAATAGGGAAAACAGATACGCAGTATTTT
- - TRBJ1-5 TRBV4-3 CASSQDRGTSGQPQHF TGCGCCAGCAGCCAAGATAGGGGGACATCGGGTCAGCCCCAGCATTTT
- - TRBJ1-1 TRBV5-4 CASSQTLGFFGANTEAFF TGTGCCAGCAGTCAGACTCTTGGATTTTTTGGCGCGAACACTGAAGCTTTCTTT
- TRBD1 TRBJ2-6 TRBV7-3 CASSSPVGVGQGFTGANVLTF TGTGCCAGCAGCTCCCCCGTGGGGGTGGGACAGGGCTTTACTGGGGCCAACGTCCTGACTTTC
- TRBD2 TRBJ2-7 TRBV28 CASSGDLTSGGDEQYF TGTGCCAGCAGTGGGGATCTGACTAGCGGGGGCGACGAGCAGTACTTC
- - TRBJ2-2 TRBV7-9 CASSLATRARGELFF TGTGCCAGCAGCTTGGCAACGCGGGCCCGCGGGGAGCTGTTTTTT
- - TRBJ2-1 TRBV4-3 CASSQEGTGTNEQFF TGCGCCAGCAGCCAAGAGGGAACAGGGACTAATGAGCAGTTCTTC
- - TRBJ1-1 TRBV27 CASSLFGGMNTEAFF TGTGCCAGCAGTTTATTTGGGGGTATGAACACTGAAGCTTTCTTT
few TRBD2 TRBJ2-1 TRBV7-3 CASSDGTSGYNEQFF TGTGCCAGCAGTGATGGGACTAGCGGGTACAATGAGCAGTTCTTC
once - TRBJ2-5 TRBV27 CASSPDWGETQYF TGTGCCAGCAGCCCAGATTGGGGAGAGACCCAGTACTTC
- - TRBJ2-2 TRBV19 CASSIRLGQRGPNTGELFF TGTGCCAGTAGTATAAGGTTGGGGCAACGGGGCCCCAACACCGGGGAGCTGTTTTTT
- - TRBJ2-2 TRBV27 CASIVSAGKLFF TGTGCCAGCATCGTATCGGCCGGGAAGCTGTTTTTT
- TRBD2 TRBJ2-3 TRBV11-1 CASSRTSGNTDTQYF TGTGCCAGCAGCAGGACTAGCGGAAACACAGATACGCAGTATTTT
once TRBD1 TRBJ2-1 TRBV20-1 CSARGTEAYHEQFF TGCAGTGCTAGGGGGACAGAGGCCTACCATGAGCAGTTCTTC
- - TRBJ2-3 TRBV7-9 CASSFPEGLTDTQYF TGTGCCAGCAGCTTCCCGGAGGGCCTCACAGATACGCAGTATTTT
- - TRBJ1-1 TRBV30 CAWVGGLRRAFF TGTGCCTGGGTCGGGGGTCTGAGACGAGCTTTCTTT
- - TRBJ1-2 TRBV28 CASSLGHARIYGYTF TGTGCCAGCAGTTTAGGGCATGCGCGTATCTATGGCTACACCTTC
once - TRBJ2-1 TRBV6-5 CASSYGTIVGYEQFF TGTGCCAGCAGTTACGGTACTATAGTGGGGTATGAGCAGTTCTTC
- TRBD1 TRBJ2-3 TRBV12-3/TRBV12-4 CASSPLQTGLYTDTQYF TGTGCCAGCAGTCCCCTACAGACAGGGCTCTACACAGATACGCAGTATTTT
- TRBD2 TRBJ2-2 TRBV5-4 CASSPLLAGVGMGELFF TGTGCCAGCAGCCCACTACTAGCGGGAGTGGGTATGGGGGAGCTGTTTTTT
- - TRBJ1-1 TRBV29-1 CSAQGREGTEAFF TGCAGCGCGCAAGGTCGGGAAGGGACTGAAGCTTTCTTT
- TRBD2 TRBJ2-1 TRBV20-1 CSAREGLGFYEQFF TGCAGTGCTAGAGAGGGACTAGGATTTTATGAGCAGTTCTTC
- - TRBJ2-3 TRBV12-3/TRBV12-4 CASSTGADTQYF TGTGCCAGCAGTACGGGAGCAGATACGCAGTATTTT
- - TRBJ2-3 TRBV24-1 CATSDLTARGTDTQYF TGTGCCACCAGTGACCTTACAGCTAGGGGCACAGATACGCAGTATTTT
- TRBD1 TRBJ1-5 TRBV28 CASSLTGLPQPQHF TGTGCCAGCAGTTTGACAGGGTTGCCTCAGCCCCAGCATTTT
few TRBD2 TRBJ2-7 TRBV28 CASSLLAGAPYEQYF TGTGCCAGCAGTTTACTAGCGGGAGCCCCCTACGAGCAGTACTTC
- - TRBJ2-7 TRBV28 CASRPASSHEQYF TGTGCCAGCAGGCCCGCCTCGAGCCACGAGCAGTACTTC
- - TRBJ1-2 TRBV19 CASSLDSIAYSYTF TGTGCCAGTAGTCTAGACTCCATTGCCTATAGCTACACCTTC
- TRBD1 TRBJ2-7 TRBV27 CASSLGTGFREQYF TGTGCCAGCAGCTTAGGGACAGGGTTCCGCGAGCAGTACTTC
once - TRBJ1-1 TRBV4-3 CASSQGGETEAFF TGCGCCAGCAGCCAAGGGGGGGAAACTGAAGCTTTCTTT
- TRBD2 TRBJ2-5 TRBV30 CAWTLGGSVQETQYF TGTGCCTGGACCCTTGGCGGGAGCGTCCAAGAGACCCAGTACTTC
- - TRBJ1-2 TRBV12-3/TRBV12-4 CASSLGPGGYGYTF TGTGCCAGCAGTTTAGGGCCGGGGGGCTATGGCTACACCTTC
- TRBD2 TRBJ2-7 TRBV28 CASLAGAYEQYF TGTGCCAGCCTAGCGGGAGCCTACGAGCAGTACTTC
once TRBD2 TRBJ2-1 TRBV3-1 CASSQVTSGPYNEQFF TGTGCCAGCAGCCAAGTTACTAGCGGGCCGTACAATGAGCAGTTCTTC
once - TRBJ2-7 TRBV9 CASSPNDYREQYF TGTGCCAGCAGCCCAAATGATTATCGGGAGCAGTACTTC
- - TRBJ2-5 TRBV5-4 CASKGAQETQYF TGTGCCAGCAAAGGGGCCCAAGAGACCCAGTACTTC
few TRBD2 TRBJ2-7 TRBV24-1 CATSSGTRNEQYF TGTGCCACCAGCTCCGGGACTAGGAACGAGCAGTACTTC
- - TRBJ2-3 TRBV29-1 CSVEASLAPISTDTQYF TGCAGCGTTGAAGCCAGTCTAGCGCCCATCAGCACAGATACGCAGTATTTT
- TRBD2 TRBJ2-2 TRBV9 CASSETSGTGELFF TGTGCCAGCAGCGAGACTAGCGGGACCGGGGAGCTGTTTTTT
- - TRBJ1-1 TRBV27 CASSRDGSYAEAFF TGTGCCAGCAGTAGAGACGGGAGCTACGCTGAAGCTTTCTTT
- - TRBJ1-2 TRBV6-2/TRBV6-3 CASSLTVNYGYTF TGTGCCAGCAGTTTGACGGTGAACTATGGCTACACCTTC
- TRBD2 TRBJ2-3 TRBV20-1 CSANLLAGVADTQYF TGCAGTGCTAACCTACTAGCGGGAGTCGCAGATACGCAGTATTTT
- - TRBJ1-6 TRBV15 CATSSPRGGSNSPLHF TGTGCCACCAGCAGCCCCCGGGGGGGCTCGAATTCACCCCTCCACTTT
- TRBD2 TRBJ2-1 TRBV28 CASSLFPPAGGALNEQFF TGTGCCAGCAGTCTTTTCCCACCAGCGGGAGGGGCTCTCAATGAGCAGTTCTTC
few TRBD1 TRBJ2-7 TRBV9 CASSAGTGTYEQYF TGTGCCAGCAGCGCTGGGACAGGTACCTACGAGCAGTACTTC
- - TRBJ2-5 TRBV2 CASSELVGPGETQYF TGTGCCAGCAGTGAACTTGTAGGGCCGGGGGAGACCCAGTACTTC
once - TRBJ2-1 TRBV4-1 CASSQDQRPPVGNEQFF TGCGCCAGCAGCCAAGATCAGCGGCCCCCGGTCGGCAATGAGCAGTTCTTC
- TRBD2 TRBJ2-1 TRBV7-9 CASSPRTSGPMHNEQFF TGTGCCAGCAGCCCCAGGACTAGCGGGCCCATGCACAATGAGCAGTTCTTC
- - TRBJ2-1 TRBV4-3 CASSQGTVTSNEQFF TGCGCCAGCAGCCAAGGTACAGTAACAAGCAATGAGCAGTTCTTC